The 2 T cell receptor beta chains reported below all come from one sample, sequenced in a study of T cell repertoires in cytomegalovirus infection. Using its own MiXCR run on the reads, TCRdb lists one record per CDR3 protein. The sample holds roughly 600,000 distinct CDR3 sequences, 24% seen once. Sequences were obtained from CD8+ T cells from PBMCs. These receptors were taken from a human donor in good health (CMV status not recorded). Some clones in this sample may be carry-over from other donors' samples.

In this sample, this clonotype turned up a few times. The DNA for the CDR3 is TGCGCCAGCAGCTTGGAATACCCTCTGGATTCCTACGAGCAGTACTTC. It specifies CASSLEYPLDSYEQYF. J is TRBJ2-7 and V is TRBV5-1, with no clear D. Germline values: CDR1 SGHRS, CDR2 YFSETQ. Trimming removed 0 bases from V and 1 base from J, with 14 bases in between. The CDR3 contains 16 residues.

Ten or more counts support this clonotype. The genes are TRBV7-9 and TRBJ1-1, with TRBD1 identical over 8 bases. The V and J ends lost 8 bases and 4 bases, in that order; junction bases with no gene match: 3. The length of the CDR3 is 12 residues. Germline values: CDR1 SEHNR, CDR2 FQNEAQ (reference sequence). Here the CDR3 DNA reads TGTGCCAGCGGCAGGGGGCCCACTGAAGCTTTCTTT. Translation gives CASGRGPTEAFF.